This T cell receptor beta chain was sequenced in a study of cytotoxic CD8 clonotypes in ibrutinib-treated CLL. The table came from immunoSEQ multiplex PCR; TCRdb's copy has only in-frame clones and leaves some out. The data show some 140,000 clones, with more than 85% seen just once and 9.5% to 14% held by the top ten. V was shortened by 0 bases and J by 5 bases, with 11 bases between the two germline ends. The CDR3 spans 15 residues. From germline, CDR1 is SGHTS and CDR2 YDEGEE. This material consisted of PBMCs, taken after 12 months of ibrutinib treatment. The chain has TRBV5-8 and TRBJ2-2; D may be TRBD2 (5 bases). This clonotype was sampled from a human donor with chronic lymphocytic leukemia. CDR3 DNA: TGTGCCAGCAGCTTGGGAACCGGGGATACCGGGGAGCTGTTTTTT. It yields the protein CASSLGTGDTGELFF.